A selection of T cell receptor beta chains follows, all from one sample in a study of shared clonotypes between healthy human individuals. TCRdb's table, derived via immunoSEQ multiplex PCR, lists solely in-frame clones and lacks some. Of around 2,000,000 clones listed, roughly 95% are singletons. Sequencing was done on a sample of naive CD4+ T cells sorted from blood. All receptors come from a man in his late teens or twenties in good health. Each CDR3 is given with its conserved first and last residue. D genes are given only for firm matches. Not all rows give a size; the values are once, few, many and, for expanded clones, a class.

TRBV7-2,-,TRBJ1-6,-,CASSYRDNHRYNSPLHF,TGTGCCAGCAGCTACCGGGACAACCATCGCTATAATTCACCCCTCCACTTT
TRBV6-6,-,TRBJ1-1,-,CAGGGGWTEAFF,TGTGCCGGTGGCGGGGGCTGGACTGAAGCTTTCTTT
TRBV6-6,-,TRBJ2-6,-,CASSYRVGGANVLTF,TGTGCCAGCAGTTACCGGGTGGGGGGGGCCAACGTCCTGACTTTC
TRBV5-6,-,TRBJ1-6,-,CASSFTGINSPLHF,TGTGCCAGCAGCTTTACCGGTATCAATTCACCCCTCCACTTT
TRBV28,once,TRBJ2-5,-,CASSFEGETQYF,TGTGCCAGCAGTTTCGAAGGAGAGACCCAGTACTTC
TRBV14,-,TRBJ1-1,-,CASSHSSGPGRGTEAFF,TGTGCCAGCAGCCATAGTTCCGGTCCGGGACGAGGCACTGAAGCTTTCTTT
TRBV10-3,many,TRBJ1-2,TRBD1,CAISEAAGTVYGYTF,TGTGCCATCAGTGAGGCAGCCGGGACAGTCTATGGCTACACCTTC
TRBV6-5,-,TRBJ2-4,TRBD2,CASSSPGLLQYF,TGTGCCAGCAGTTCCCCGGGACTACTTCAGTACTTC
TRBV5-1,-,TRBJ2-5,TRBD2,CASSLVGLAGGLQETQYF,TGCGCCAGCAGCTTGGTGGGACTAGCGGGAGGCCTTCAAGAGACCCAGTACTTC
TRBV2,-,TRBJ1-4,TRBD1,CASSPYRGLFF,TGTGCCAGCAGTCCCTACAGGGGGCTGTTTTTT
TRBV11-2,-,TRBJ1-2,-,CASSSLRGGYGYTF,TGTGCCAGCAGCTCTCTCAGGGGTGGCTATGGCTACACCTTC
TRBV5-1,-,TRBJ1-3,-,CASSAAGYSGNTIYF,TGCGCCAGCAGCGCCGCAGGCTACTCTGGAAACACCATATATTTT
TRBV5-1,once,TRBJ2-1,TRBD2,CASSFSGGLYNEQFF,TGCGCCAGCAGCTTTTCGGGAGGGCTCTACAATGAGCAGTTCTTC
TRBV7-9,-,TRBJ2-7,TRBD1,CASSLERQGAHEQYF,TGTGCCAGCAGCTTAGAGCGACAGGGGGCCCACGAGCAGTACTTC
TRBV6-1,-,TRBJ1-4,TRBD1,CASSTTGQGNEKLFF,TGTGCCAGCAGTACGACGGGACAGGGAAATGAAAAACTGTTTTTT
TRBV5-4,-,TRBJ1-6,-,CASSLDGNSPLHF,TGTGCCAGCAGCTTGGACGGTAATTCACCCCTCCACTTT
TRBV19,-,TRBJ2-7,-,CASSRARDASYEQYF,TGTGCCAGTAGTAGAGCCCGGGACGCGTCCTACGAGCAGTACTTC
TRBV6-9,-,TRBJ2-7,-,CASREGGGTESSYEQYF,TGTGCCAGCAGGGAAGGGGGCGGGACAGAGAGCTCCTACGAGCAGTACTTC
TRBV2,-,TRBJ2-3,TRBD2,CASIAGGRSTDTQYF,TGTGCCAGCATTGCGGGAGGGCGGAGCACAGATACGCAGTATTTT
TRBV28,-,TRBJ2-5,TRBD1,CASTNRGRGLGETQYF,TGTGCCAGCACTAACAGGGGGCGAGGGCTCGGAGAGACCCAGTACTTC
TRBV5-1,-,TRBJ2-2,TRBD1,CASSLQGADTGELFF,TGCGCCAGCAGCCTACAGGGGGCGGACACCGGGGAGCTGTTTTTT
TRBV6-1,-,TRBJ2-4,-,CASSESVNIQYF,TGTGCCAGCAGTGAGTCAGTAAACATTCAGTACTTC
TRBV10-2,once,TRBJ2-1,-,CASSGLGPHNEQFF,TGCGCCAGCAGTGGACTAGGACCTCACAATGAGCAGTTCTTC
TRBV5-1,-,TRBJ1-1,-,CASSPGGVNTEAFF,TGCGCCAGCAGCCCTGGCGGAGTGAACACTGAAGCTTTCTTT
TRBV4-2,-,TRBJ2-3,TRBD2,CASTPGLAGGPGTDTQYF,TGTGCCAGCACCCCGGGACTAGCGGGGGGGCCGGGCACAGATACGCAGTATTTT
TRBV18,-,TRBJ2-7,TRBD1,CASSPDRVEEQYF,TGTGCCAGCTCACCCGACAGGGTGGAGGAGCAGTACTTC
TRBV2,-,TRBJ2-7,TRBD1,CASSFAGTGNYEQYF,TGTGCCAGCAGCTTTGCGGGGACAGGGAACTACGAGCAGTACTTC
TRBV7-2,-,TRBJ2-7,TRBD1,CASSPAGGGSYEQYF,TGTGCCAGCAGCCCAGCAGGGGGTGGCTCCTACGAGCAGTACTTC
TRBV18,-,TRBJ2-2,-,CASSPEGIFTGELFF,TGTGCCAGCTCACCAGAGGGAATATTTACCGGGGAGCTGTTTTTT
TRBV2,-,TRBJ2-7,TRBD1,CASQGQGAGYEQYF,TGTGCCAGCCAGGGACAGGGGGCCGGCTACGAGCAGTACTTC
TRBV7-2,-,TRBJ1-1,-,CASSLGTGSHTEAFF,TGTGCCAGCAGCTTAGGCACAGGGTCGCACACTGAAGCTTTCTTT
TRBV6-5,-,TRBJ1-5,-,CASRPAGSQNQPQHF,TGTGCCAGCAGGCCTGCAGGGAGTCAGAATCAGCCCCAGCATTTT
TRBV7-9,-,TRBJ2-1,-,CASSLVNGLNEQFF,TGTGCCAGCAGCTTAGTAAACGGCCTCAATGAGCAGTTCTTC
TRBV11-2,-,TRBJ1-1,TRBD1,CASSPRGTGDTEAFF,TGTGCCAGCAGCCCTAGGGGGACAGGGGACACTGAAGCTTTCTTT
TRBV5-1,once,TRBJ2-2,-,CASSLVQGGTGELFF,TGCGCCAGCAGCTTGGTTCAGGGTGGAACCGGGGAGCTGTTTTTT
TRBV9,-,TRBJ1-2,-,CASSVGERGGYGYTF,TGTGCCAGCAGCGTAGGGGAACGGGGCGGATATGGCTACACCTTC
TRBV11-3,-,TRBJ2-1,TRBD2,CASSLRGTSGYNEQFF,TGTGCCAGCAGCTTAAGGGGGACTAGCGGCTACAATGAGCAGTTCTTC